Listed below are T cell receptor beta chains from one sample, sequenced in a study of T-cell reconstitution after alpha-beta-depleted transplantation in children. Via MiXCR, TCRdb re-called the PCR reads, giving one row per CDR3 protein. The sample has some 200,000 distinct CDR3 sequences, about 6% seen once. The sample here was PBMCs, taken before TCRalphabeta/CD19-depleted stem cell transplant. The origin of the receptors is a girl under two years old with combined immunodeficiency, due to receive a stem cell transplant. Both conserved end residues are part of each CDR3. D genes are given only for firm matches. Clone size is given as how often the clone was seen (once, few, many) or a class if it is expanded.

clone_size j_call d_call v_call cdr3_aa cdr3_nt
many TRBJ1-2 - TRBV29-1 CSVGRGLNYGYTF TGCAGCGTTGGTAGGGGCCTTAACTATGGCTACACCTTC
many TRBJ2-7 TRBD2 TRBV29-1 CSVEEGGHYEQYF TGCAGCGTTGAAGAGGGAGGGCACTACGAGCAGTACTTC
many TRBJ1-1 - TRBV11-3 CASSRVWTNQAFF TGTGCCAGCAGCCGAGTCTGGACGAATCAAGCTTTCTTT
many TRBJ1-2 - TRBV9 CASSDTTGYGYTF TGTGCCAGCAGCGACACAACGGGTTATGGCTACACCTTC
many TRBJ2-7 TRBD1 TRBV28 CASSFPDVDRGFYEQYF TGTGCCAGCAGTTTCCCCGACGTCGACAGGGGGTTTTACGAGCAGTACTTC
few TRBJ2-1 - TRBV7-9 CASSSDSHNEQFF TGTGCCAGCAGCTCGGACTCACACAATGAGCAGTTCTTC
many TRBJ1-5 - TRBV12-3/TRBV12-4 CASSLFREDQPQHF TGTGCCAGCAGTTTGTTCAGGGAGGATCAGCCCCAGCATTTT
many TRBJ1-1 - TRBV7-9 CASSLIRAFF TGTGCCAGCAGCTTAATCCGGGCTTTCTTT
many TRBJ2-1 - TRBV29-1 CSVEGLPEQFF TGCAGCGTTGAAGGCCTACCTGAGCAGTTCTTC
many TRBJ1-2 TRBD1 TRBV12-3/TRBV12-4 CASSVRDSTPATVF TGTGCCAGCAGTGTAAGGGACAGTACTCCGGCTACCGTCTTC
many TRBJ2-7 - TRBV6-2/TRBV6-3 CASSYSSGPEQYF TGTGCCAGCAGTTACTCATCCGGCCCCGAGCAGTACTTC